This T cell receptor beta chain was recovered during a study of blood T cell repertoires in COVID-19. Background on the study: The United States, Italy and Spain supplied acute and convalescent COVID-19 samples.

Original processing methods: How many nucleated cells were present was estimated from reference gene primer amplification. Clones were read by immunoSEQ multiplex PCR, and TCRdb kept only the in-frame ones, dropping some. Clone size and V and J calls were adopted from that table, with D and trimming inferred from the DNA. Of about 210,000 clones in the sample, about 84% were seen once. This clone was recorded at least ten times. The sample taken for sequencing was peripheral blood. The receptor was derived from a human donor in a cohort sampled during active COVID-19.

CDR3 loop: CASSPPQKLHSGNTIYF. CDR3 sequence (DNA): TGTGCCAGCAGCCCTCCACAGAAATTACACTCTGGAAACACCATATATTTT. J is TRBJ1-3 and V is TRBV5-6; D unresolved. Trimming pared 4 bases from V and 0 bases from J, leaving 17 bases between. In germline, CDR1 is SGHDT, CDR2 YYEEEE. The CDR3 contains 17 residues.